A single T cell receptor (beta chain) is shown here with its context. Trimming took 2 bases from V and 6 from J, leaving 11 bases between them. In germline, CDR1 is LGHDT, CDR2 YNNKEL (reference sequence). This CDR3 contains 14 residues. The sample is drawn from a study of Ad26.COV2.S vaccination and SARS-CoV-2 variants. Treatment of the sample: around 19 received Ad26.COV2.S at low or high dose, single or two shots; about 5 received placebo; per-sample allocation not given. Sampling was performed 63 days after the first vaccine or placebo injection. The table came from immunoSEQ multiplex PCR; TCRdb's copy has only in-frame clones and leaves some out. The sample includes hundreds of thousands of clones, around 87% of them seen just once.

Here the sequenced sample was peripheral blood, taken in a trial of Ad26.COV2.S vaccine versus placebo. The receptor's source is a person aged 18-60 years who received the Ad26.COV2.S COVID-19 vaccine or a placebo. The chain has TRBV3-1 (or the pseudogene TRBV3-2) and TRBJ2-1, with TRBD2 as a possible D gene (7 bases). The CDR3 DNA sequence: TGTGCCAGCAGCCAAACGGGGGGCCCCAATGAGCAGTTCTTC. It is translated as CASSQTGGPNEQFF.